What follows are 15 T cell receptor beta chains derived from one specimen sequenced in a study of T-cell memory formation after mild COVID-19. TCRdb itself ran the 5' RACE reads through MiXCR, one entry per CDR3 protein. Among approximately 450,000 distinct CDR3 sequences listed, roughly 20% were seen once. Material for sequencing was PBMCs or a T cell subset sorted from them (not recorded which). The receptors were sampled from an adult woman who had mild COVID-19 (a few samples of this study predate the infection). Cell type and time point are not known.

This clonotype was seen a handful of times. The V call is TRBV7-2, the J call TRBJ2-5; D might be TRBD1 or TRBD2, each matching 5 bases. The CDR3 contains 13 residues. Trimming stripped 5 bases from V and 7 bases from J, with 14 bases between. Germline V gives CDR1 SGHTA, CDR2 FQGNSA. The CDR3, as DNA: TGTGCCAGCAGCCCGGTTGGGGCGGGGACCCAGTACTTC. Its protein is CASSPVGAGTQYF.

This clonotype has at least ten counts. The V and J genes are TRBV5-1 and TRBJ1-3, with TRBD1 matching over 11 bases. The CDR3 sequence is 18 residues long. Germline lookup yields CDR1 SGHRS and CDR2 YFSETQ. The V gene end was trimmed by 4 bases and the J gene end by 0 bases; junction bases not matched to a gene: 9. The DNA for the CDR3 is TGCGCCAGCAGCCTCGGACAGGGGGCAGGAGGCTCTGGAAACACCATATATTTT. Protein product: CASSLGQGAGGSGNTIYF.

This clonotype was seen a handful of times. V and J are TRBV29-1 and TRBJ1-4, with TRBD1 identical over 10 bases. J was trimmed by 6 bases and V by 0 bases; bases with no gene match: 4. The CDR3 has 15 residues. Germline CDR1 SQVTM, CDR2 ANQGSEA. CDR3 in amino acids: CSVEDPGTGDEKLFF. Written as DNA, the CDR3 is TGCAGCGTTGAAGATCCCGGGACAGGGGATGAAAAACTGTTTTTT.

This clonotype was recorded at least ten times. The chain joins TRBV12-3 or TRBV12-4 to TRBJ2-1; 8 bases map to TRBD1. The CDR3 totals 17 residues. V lost 4 bases and J lost 3; bases outside the gene matches: 11. CDR3 sequence reads: CASSSHPGTGGYNEQFF. The CDR3 DNA reads TGTGCCAGCAGTTCTCACCCAGGGACAGGAGGCTACAATGAGCAGTTCTTC.

This clonotype was counted only a few times. The V and J genes are TRBV29-1 and TRBJ1-2; D is ambiguous. Germline values: CDR1 SQVTM, CDR2 ANQGSEA. There are 10 residues in the CDR3. The V end was cut by 7 bases, the J end by 8 bases, with 11 bases between. The CDR3 coding sequence is TGCAGCGCATATTCCGGAGGCTACACCTTC. This gives the protein CSAYSGGYTF.

This chain uses TRBV24-1 with TRBJ2-6; 8 nucleotides line up with TRBD1. Germline loops: CDR1 KGHDR, CDR2 SFDVKD. This CDR3 has 18 amino acids. V lost 9 bases to trimming and J lost 2 bases; unmatched junction nucleotides: 14. The CDR3 protein is CATSPKGAGGTGANVLTF. The CDR3 DNA follows: TGTGCCACCTCCCCCAAAGGGGCAGGGGGCACTGGGGCCAACGTCCTGACTTTC.

This clonotype was counted at least ten times. V and J are TRBV29-1 and TRBJ1-1, with 8 bases that match TRBD1. In germline, CDR1 is SQVTM, CDR2 ANQGSEA. J was trimmed by 8 bases and V by 8 bases; bases with no gene match: 13. This CDR3 is 13 amino acids long. The CDR3 DNA reads as TGCAGCTGTTCACAGGGGGGCCGTGGGGAAGCTTTCTTT. Translated, it gives CSCSQGGRGEAFF. The full variable domain, completed using reference TRBV29-1 and TRBJ1-1, is SAVISQKPSRDICQRGTSLTIQCQVDSQVTMMFWYRQQPGQSLTLIATANQGSEATYESGFVIDKFPISRPNLTFSTLTVSNMSPEDSSIYLCSCSQGGRGEAFFGQGTRLTVV.

This clonotype was seen repeatedly, ten times or more. The V and J genes are TRBV5-1 and TRBJ1-1; D remains unclear. V was cut by 0 bases and J by 0 bases, with 6 bases left in between. The CDR3 extends over 14 amino acids. Per the germline V gene, CDR1 is SGHRS and CDR2 is YFSETQ. The CDR3 nucleotides are TGCGCCAGCAGCTTGGATAGGATGAACACTGAAGCTTTCTTT. Translated: CASSLDRMNTEAFF. The whole variable domain, filled in from reference TRBV5-1 and TRBJ1-1, reads KAGVTQTPRYLIKTRGQQVTLSCSPISGHRSVSWYQQTPGQGLQFLFEYFSETQRNKGNFPGRFSGRQFSNSRSEMNVSTLELGDSALYLCASSLDRMNTEAFFGQGTRLTVV.

There are a few counts of this clonotype. The V call is TRBV9, the J call TRBJ2-3; 11 bases are shared with TRBD2. The germline V gene has CDR1 SGDLS and CDR2 YYNGEE. V was clipped by 0 bases and J by 4 bases; unmatched bases: 7. The CDR3 runs 17 residues. In DNA form, the CDR3 reads TGTGCCAGCAGCGTAGCCCTAGCGGGGGGATTGGCAGATACGCAGTATTTT. Translation gives CASSVALAGGLADTQYF.

This clonotype has just a few counts. The chain employs TRBV19 and TRBJ2-2, with no clear D. The CDR3 length is 14 residues. V lost 6 bases and J 3 bases, leaving 11 bases between the germline ends. CDR1 LNHDA and CDR2 SQIVND come from the germline V gene (reference sequence). The CDR3 is CASRRKVDTGELFF. The CDR3 region has the DNA TGTGCCAGTAGGAGGAAGGTGGACACCGGGGAGCTGTTTTTT.

This clonotype occurred a few times. V gene TRBV29-1 combines with J gene TRBJ1-1; a weak D match, TRBD1 (5 bases). Trimming shortened V by 3 bases and J by 4 bases, and 18 bases separated the two germline ends. The CDR3 is made up of 15 amino acids. Germline loops: CDR1 SQVTM, CDR2 ANQGSEA. CDR3 loop: CSVDGRVFAGTEAFF. The DNA of the CDR3 is TGCAGCGTTGATGGCAGGGTATTCGCGGGCACTGAAGCTTTCTTT.

This chain links TRBV6-5 with TRBJ1-2; TRBD1 is a possible D gene (6 bases). Germline V gives CDR1 MNHEY, CDR2 SVGAGI. The CDR3 runs to 20 residues. The V gene lost 6 bases and the J gene lost 0 bases, with 29 bases spanning the gap. The CDR3 protein is CASRALGHMLAGRANYGYTF. The CDR3 region has the DNA TGTGCCAGCAGAGCATTGGGACATATGCTCGCGGGTCGGGCTAACTATGGCTACACCTTC.

This clonotype was detected a few times. The rearrangement uses TRBV12-3 or TRBV12-4 and TRBJ2-1; 9 nucleotides line up with TRBD1. V dropped 8 bases and J dropped 3; count of bases not matched to a gene: 23. The CDR3 length is 20 residues. CDR3 DNA sequence: TGTGCCAGCGCTGCTTCCCCAACAGGGGGCTTCACCTTTAACTACAATGAGCAGTTCTTC. Residues: CASAASPTGGFTFNYNEQFF.

This clonotype was counted at least ten times. This chain connects TRBV10-2 to TRBJ2-1; 8 bases fit TRBD2. Per the germline V gene, CDR1 is WSHSY and CDR2 is SAAADI. The length of the CDR3 is 17 residues. V shed 2 bases, J shed 3 bases, and the junction held 9 bases outside the gene matches. The CDR3 coding sequence is TGCGCCAGCAGTGAGGGGTCCGGGGGGGCGCTCTACAATGAGCAGTTCTTC. Its protein product is CASSEGSGGALYNEQFF.

The chain has TRBV15 and TRBJ2-2, with 8 bases identical to TRBD2. V was clipped by 4 bases and J by 1 base; unmatched bases: 8. This CDR3 is built from 17 residues. Per the germline V gene, CDR1 is LNHNV and CDR2 is YYDKDF (reference sequence). CDR3 loop: CATSNLGAGGNTGELFF. In DNA, the CDR3 is TGTGCCACCAGCAACCTAGGGGCGGGAGGGAACACCGGGGAGCTGTTTTTT.